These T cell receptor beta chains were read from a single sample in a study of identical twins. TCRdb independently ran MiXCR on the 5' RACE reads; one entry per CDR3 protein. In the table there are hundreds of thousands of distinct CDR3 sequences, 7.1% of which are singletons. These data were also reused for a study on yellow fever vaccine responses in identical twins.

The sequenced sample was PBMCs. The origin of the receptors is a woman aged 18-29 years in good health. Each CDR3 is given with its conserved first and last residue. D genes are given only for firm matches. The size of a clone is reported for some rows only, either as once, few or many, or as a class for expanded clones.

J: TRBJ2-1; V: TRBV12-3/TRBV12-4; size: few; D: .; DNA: TGTGCCAGCAGCCAATCCGTGGGGAGCTCCTACAATGAGCAGTTCTTC; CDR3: CASSQSVGSSYNEQFF
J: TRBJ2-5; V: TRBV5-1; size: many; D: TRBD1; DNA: TGTGCCAGCAGTTTGGGACAGCTTCAAGAGACCCAGTACTTC; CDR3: CASSLGQLQETQYF
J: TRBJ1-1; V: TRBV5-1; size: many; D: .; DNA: TGCGCCAGCAGCAAACAACAGGGAGCTGAAGCTTTCTTT; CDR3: CASSKQQGAEAFF
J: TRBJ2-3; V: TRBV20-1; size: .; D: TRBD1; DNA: TGCAGTGCATACAGGGGGCCTTCCCGCACAGATACGCAGTATTTT; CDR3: CSAYRGPSRTDTQYF
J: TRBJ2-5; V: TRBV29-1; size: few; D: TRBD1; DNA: TGCAGCGCGTCAGGGGGCTGGGTCCAAGAGACCCAGTACTTC; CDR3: CSASGGWVQETQYF
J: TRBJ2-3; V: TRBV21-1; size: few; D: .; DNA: TGTGCCAGCAGCAAAGTTGGGACCCATTCCGCAGATACGCAGTATTTT; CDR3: CASSKVGTHSADTQYF
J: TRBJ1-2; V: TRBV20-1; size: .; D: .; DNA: TGCAGTGCTAGGTTCGCCGGCAGGGGATGGGCCACCGGAGGCTACACCTTC; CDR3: CSARFAGRGWATGGYTF
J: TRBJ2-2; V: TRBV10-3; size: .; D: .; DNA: TGTGCCATACTGAACACCGGGGAGCTGTTTTTT; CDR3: CAILNTGELFF
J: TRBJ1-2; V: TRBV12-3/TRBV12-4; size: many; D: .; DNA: TGTGCCAGCAGCCGACTAGCAGGTCCTAACTATGGCTACACCTTC; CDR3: CASSRLAGPNYGYTF
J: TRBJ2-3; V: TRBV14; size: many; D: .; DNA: TGTGCCAGCACCAATCTCCGCACAGATACGCAGTATTTT; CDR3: CASTNLRTDTQYF
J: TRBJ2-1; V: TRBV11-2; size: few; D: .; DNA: TGTGCCAGCAGCGCGAACCGGGACAATGAGCAGTTCTTC; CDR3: CASSANRDNEQFF
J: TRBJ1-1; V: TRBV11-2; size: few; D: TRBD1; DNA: TGTGCCAGCAGCCCAGGGACAGTGGAAACTTTCTTT; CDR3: CASSPGTVETFF
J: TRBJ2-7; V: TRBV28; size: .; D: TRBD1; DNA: TGTGCCAGCACCACACGGACAGGGATTACCTACGAGCAGTACTTC; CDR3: CASTTRTGITYEQYF
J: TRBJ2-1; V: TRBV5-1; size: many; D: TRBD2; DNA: TGCGCCAGCAGCTTGGGGGCCCCTAGCGGGAGGGCCGCCAATGAGCAGTTCTTC; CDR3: CASSLGAPSGRAANEQFF
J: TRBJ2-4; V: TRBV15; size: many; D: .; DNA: TGTGCCACCAGCATACAGGGTGCCAAAAACATTCAGTACTTC; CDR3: CATSIQGAKNIQYF
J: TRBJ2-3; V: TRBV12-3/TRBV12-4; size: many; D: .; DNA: TGTGCCAGCAGTCCCCTGGTGGGAGGCACAGATACGCAGTATTTT; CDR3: CASSPLVGGTDTQYF
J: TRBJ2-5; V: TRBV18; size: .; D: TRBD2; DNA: TGTGCCAGCTCACCAAGGGCTAGCGGGATCCAAGAGACCCAGTACTTC; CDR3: CASSPRASGIQETQYF
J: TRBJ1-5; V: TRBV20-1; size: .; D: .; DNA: TGCAGTGCTAGAGCCTCAGGGAGGGTCCAGCCCCAGCATTTT; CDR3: CSARASGRVQPQHF
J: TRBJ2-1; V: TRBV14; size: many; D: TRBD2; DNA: TGTGCCAGCAGCCAAGAAGGCAGGCTAGCGGCCAATGAGCAGTTCTTC; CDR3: CASSQEGRLAANEQFF
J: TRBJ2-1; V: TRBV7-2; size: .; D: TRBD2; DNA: TGTGCCAGCAGCCCACAGCGGGAGGGGAGGAATGAGCAGTTCTTC; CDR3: CASSPQREGRNEQFF
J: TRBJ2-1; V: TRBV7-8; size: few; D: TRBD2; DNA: TGTGCCAGCAGCATACCCGGGACTAGCGGTTACAATGAGCAGTTCTTC; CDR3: CASSIPGTSGYNEQFF
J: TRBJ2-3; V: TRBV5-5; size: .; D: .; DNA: TGTGCCAGCACCACAGGAGTGATCACAGATACGCAGTATTTT; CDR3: CASTTGVITDTQYF
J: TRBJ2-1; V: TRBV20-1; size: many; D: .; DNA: TGCAGTGCGACACAAGTCGATGAGCAGTTCTTC; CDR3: CSATQVDEQFF
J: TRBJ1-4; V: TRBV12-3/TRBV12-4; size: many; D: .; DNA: TGTGCCAGCAGGGACACGGTGTTAGCTAATGAAAAACTGTTTTTT; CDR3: CASRDTVLANEKLFF
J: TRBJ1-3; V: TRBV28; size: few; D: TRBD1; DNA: TGTGCCAGCAGTCTCCAACGCACAGGGGGCCGAAACACCATATATTTT; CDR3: CASSLQRTGGRNTIYF
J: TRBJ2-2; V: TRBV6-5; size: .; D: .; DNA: TGTGCCAGCAGTTACTCCAGGGGAAGTCGAACCGGGGAGCTGTTTTTT; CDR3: CASSYSRGSRTGELFF
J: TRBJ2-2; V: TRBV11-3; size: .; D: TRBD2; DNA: TGTGCCAGCAGCTTGGGGGGGGTTAGCCTGAACACCGGGGAGCTGTTTTTT; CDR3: CASSLGGVSLNTGELFF
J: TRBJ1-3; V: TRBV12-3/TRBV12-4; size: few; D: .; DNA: TGTGCCAGCAGTTTCATTCAGGGTTCTGGAAACACCATATATTTT; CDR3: CASSFIQGSGNTIYF
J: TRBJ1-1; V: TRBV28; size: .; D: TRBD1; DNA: TGTGCCAGCAGTCCCGGGACAGCGCATCTCGAAGCTTTCTTT; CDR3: CASSPGTAHLEAFF
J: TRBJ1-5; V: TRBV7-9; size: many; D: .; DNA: TGTGCCAGCAGCCCAGTCGGTAAGGGCAATCAGCCCCAGCATTTT; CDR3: CASSPVGKGNQPQHF
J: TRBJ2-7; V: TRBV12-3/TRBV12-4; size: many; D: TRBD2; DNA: TGTGCCAGCAGTTCCCGACTAGCGAGCTCCTACGAGCAGTACTTC; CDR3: CASSSRLASSYEQYF
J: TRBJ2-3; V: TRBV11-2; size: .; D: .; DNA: TGTGCCAGCAGCTTAGGCTTATCGGTTGTGGATACGCAGTATTTT; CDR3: CASSLGLSVVDTQYF
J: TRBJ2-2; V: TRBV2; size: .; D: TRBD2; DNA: TGTGCCAGCAGTGAGGGCCTAGCGGGAGGAACCGGGGAGCTGTTTTTT; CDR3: CASSEGLAGGTGELFF
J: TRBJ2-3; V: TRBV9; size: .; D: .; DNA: TGTGCCAGCAGCGTAGAGGGAGAGGAGGGAGATACGCAGTATTTT; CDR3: CASSVEGEEGDTQYF
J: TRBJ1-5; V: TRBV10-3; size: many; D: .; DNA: TGTGCCATCAGTGCAGGGGAAGTCGGTCAGCCCCAGCATTTT; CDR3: CAISAGEVGQPQHF
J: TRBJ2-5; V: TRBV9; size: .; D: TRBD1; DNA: TGTGCCAGCAGCGGCCGGGACAGGGGGCCCGGGGAGACCCAGTACTTC; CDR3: CASSGRDRGPGETQYF
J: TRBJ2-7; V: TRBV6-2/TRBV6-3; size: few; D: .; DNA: TGTGCCAGCGGGGAGTGGGGACCCCCCTACGAGCAGTACTTC; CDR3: CASGEWGPPYEQYF
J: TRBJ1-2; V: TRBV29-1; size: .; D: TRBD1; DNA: TGCAGCGTGGAAACAGGGGTGACACGGGGCTACACCTTC; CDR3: CSVETGVTRGYTF
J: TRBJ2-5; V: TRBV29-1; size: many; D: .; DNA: TGCAGCGTGAGGGCGTACCAAGAGACCCAGTACTTC; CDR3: CSVRAYQETQYF
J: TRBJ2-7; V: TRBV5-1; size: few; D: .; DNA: TGCGCCAGCAGCTTGAGACTTGGGACCTACGAGCAGTACTTC; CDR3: CASSLRLGTYEQYF
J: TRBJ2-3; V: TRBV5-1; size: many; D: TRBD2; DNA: TGCGCCAGCAGCTATAGCGGGGGAGGAGATACGCAGTATTTT; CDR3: CASSYSGGGDTQYF
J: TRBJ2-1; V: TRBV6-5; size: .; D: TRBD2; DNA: TGTGCCAGCAGTTACAGGGTCAGCGGGGGGGCTTATGAGCAGTTCTTC; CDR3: CASSYRVSGGAYEQFF
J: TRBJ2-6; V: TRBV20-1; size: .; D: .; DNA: TGCAGTGCCCCCCCTGTGGTCTCTGGGGCCAACGCCCTGACTTTC; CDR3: CSAPPVVSGANALTF
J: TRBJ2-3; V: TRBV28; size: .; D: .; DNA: TGTGCCAGCATCGAAGCTGTAACTAGCACAGATACGCAGTATTTT; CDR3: CASIEAVTSTDTQYF
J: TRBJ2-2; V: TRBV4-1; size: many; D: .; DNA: TGCGCCAGCAGCCAAGAGATCGGGACGAACACCGGGGAGCTGTTTTTT; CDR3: CASSQEIGTNTGELFF
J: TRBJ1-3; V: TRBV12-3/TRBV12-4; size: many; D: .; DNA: TGTGCCAGCACTTTGGGTCCTTACTCTGGAAACACCATATATTTT; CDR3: CASTLGPYSGNTIYF
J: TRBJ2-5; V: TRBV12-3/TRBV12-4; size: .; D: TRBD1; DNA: TGTGCCAGCAGTGGACAGGCCCGAGAGACCCAGTACTTC; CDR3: CASSGQARETQYF
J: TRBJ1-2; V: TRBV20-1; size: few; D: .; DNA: TGCAGTGCTAGAGATGACCGTGACTATGGCTACACCTTC; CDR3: CSARDDRDYGYTF
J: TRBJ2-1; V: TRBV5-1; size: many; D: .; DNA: TGCGCCAGCAGCTTGGGGCAGAATAGTAATGAGCAGTTCTTC; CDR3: CASSLGQNSNEQFF
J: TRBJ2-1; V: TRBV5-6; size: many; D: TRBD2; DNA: TGTGCCAGCAGCTTGGCGGGAGGGCTAGGTGAGCAGTTCTTC; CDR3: CASSLAGGLGEQFF
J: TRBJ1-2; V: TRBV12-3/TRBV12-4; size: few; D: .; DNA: TGTGCCAGCACTATAGGACGGGATGGCTACACCTTC; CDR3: CASTIGRDGYTF
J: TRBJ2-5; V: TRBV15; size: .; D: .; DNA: TGTGCCACCAGCAGGGTCACCCGAGGCGAAGAGACCCAGTACTTC; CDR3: CATSRVTRGEETQYF
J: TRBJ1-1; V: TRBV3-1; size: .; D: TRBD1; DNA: TGTGCCAGCAGGCAGGACAGGGGGAATGCTGAAGCTTTCTTT; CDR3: CASRQDRGNAEAFF
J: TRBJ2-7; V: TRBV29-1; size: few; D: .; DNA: TGCAGCGTTGAAGTCGGGTATAGCGAGGGATACGAGCAGTACTTC; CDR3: CSVEVGYSEGYEQYF
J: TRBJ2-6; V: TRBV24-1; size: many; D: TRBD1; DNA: TGTGCCACCAGTGATTATGCCGGGACAGCACCCTCTGGGGCCAACGTCCTGACTTTC; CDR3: CATSDYAGTAPSGANVLTF
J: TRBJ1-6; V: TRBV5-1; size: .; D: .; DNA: TGCGCCAGCAGCTCCGGGGACGGGAGCTCCTATAATTCACCCCTCCACTTT; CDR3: CASSSGDGSSYNSPLHF
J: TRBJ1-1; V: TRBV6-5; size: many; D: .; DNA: TGTGCCAGCAGTTACGGGGGAGCGAACACTGAAGCTTTCTTT; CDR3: CASSYGGANTEAFF